The 17 T cell receptor beta chains below all came from one sample that was sequenced in a study of T cells after yellow fever vaccination (dated by TCRdb to between 2018 and 2021). The library was made by 5' RACE. These reads were obtained on an Illumina NovaSeq 6000. The public reads were run again by TCRdb, first through fastp at Q25 and then through MiXCR, and only productive beta chains were kept. Under each unique CDR3 protein, matching rows form one entry showing the most common genes and DNA. In all, the sample holds approximately 300,000 distinct CDR3 sequences, and around 11% of those were seen once. The ten largest make up 3.3% of the sample. The treatment or condition label here, explained by the study, means: live attenuated yellow fever vaccine strain. Material: CD4+ T cells sorted from PBMCs, obtained 45 days after the yellow fever booster vaccination. Receptor source: a man aged 18 to 29 who received the YFV17D yellow fever vaccine.

This rearrangement joins TRBV4-3 to TRBJ2-6; possible D gene TRBD1, 6 bases. This CDR3 has 16 amino acids. CDR1 and CDR2 (germline): LGHNA, YSLEER. Trimming left V 0 bases short and J 2 bases short, with 8 bases between. CDR3 DNA: TGCGCCAGCAGCCAAGATAGGGGGACTGGGGCCAACGTCCTGACTTTC. Its protein product is CASSQDRGTGANVLTF.

This clonotype occurred a few times. The chain combines TRBV12-3 or TRBV12-4 with TRBJ2-3; maybe TRBD2 (5 bases). The V end was cut by 7 bases, the J end by 5 bases, with 22 bases between. The CDR3 runs 16 residues. CDR3 in DNA: TGTGCCAGCATACCAAGAGGGCTACCAAGAGGAGATACGCAGTATTTT. It codes for CASIPRGLPRGDTQYF.

The chain links TRBV7-2 to TRBJ2-7, with TRBD2 identical over 8 bases. The CDR3 covers 13 residues. CDR1 is SGHTA, CDR2 FQGNSA, per germline. The ends lost 7 bases at V and 6 bases at J; junction bases unmatched: 8. Here the CDR3 reads CASTKTSGREQYF. The CDR3 nucleotides read TGTGCCAGCACCAAAACTAGCGGTCGCGAGCAGTACTTC.

This clonotype was recorded at least ten times. The V call is TRBV6-5, the J call TRBJ1-6; D remains ambiguous. V was cut by 0 bases and J by 0 bases, with 18 bases left in between. The germline V gene encodes CDR1 MNHEY and CDR2 SVGAGI. The CDR3 has 20 residues. The CDR3 is CASSYSIGLGSSSYNSPLHF. The CDR3 bases are TGTGCCAGCAGTTACTCGATCGGGTTGGGCTCCAGCTCCTATAATTCACCCCTCCACTTT.

The J gene is TRBJ1-1, the V gene TRBV29-1, with TRBD1 identical over 9 bases. This CDR3 has 13 amino acids. The junction had 6 bases not matched to a gene; V was cut back by 6 bases and J by 4 bases. The germline gives CDR1 SQVTM, CDR2 ANQGSEA. CDR3 in DNA: TGCAGCGTGGACAGGGGATGGAGCACTGAAGCTTTCTTT. Amino acid sequence: CSVDRGWSTEAFF.

This clonotype appeared many times. The chain uses TRBV24-1 and TRBJ2-1, with 8 bases aligning to TRBD2. J gave up 7 bases and V 4 bases, and 11 bases lay outside the gene matches. The CDR3 is 16 amino acids. The V gene's germline CDR1 is KGHDR and CDR2 SFDVKD. The CDR3 region has the DNA TGTGCCACCAGTGAGATGAAGAGCGGGGGATGGAATGAGCAGTTCTTC. This translates into CATSEMKSGGWNEQFF.

The chain couples TRBV25-1 to TRBJ1-4; D call uncertain. V was clipped by 3 bases and J by 8 bases, with 16 bases between them. Germline assignment: CDR1 MGHDK and CDR2 SYGVNS. This CDR3 contains 15 residues. The CDR3 is CASSEDRDIREKLFF. CDR3 in DNA: TGTGCCAGCAGTGAGGATAGGGATATTCGGGAAAAACTGTTTTTT.

This clonotype was seen ten or more times. The V and J genes are TRBV5-1 and TRBJ2-2; D remains unclear. This CDR3 is built from 14 residues. V was clipped by 4 bases and J by 7 bases, with 14 bases between them. Germline values: CDR1 SGHRS, CDR2 YFSETQ. The CDR3 DNA reads TGCGCCAGCAGCCCCGACATATCCAACGGGGAGCTGTTTTTT. Protein product: CASSPDISNGELFF.

The chain has TRBV12-3 or TRBV12-4 and TRBJ1-4; D gene unclear. Trimming cost V 5 bases and J 8 bases, with 15 bases left between them. The CDR3 covers 14 residues. The CDR3: CASSRTVLVEKLFF. The CDR3 bases are TGTGCCAGCAGTAGGACCGTTTTAGTGGAAAAACTGTTTTTT.

V usage is TRBV3-1 and J usage is TRBJ1-2, with TRBD1 as a possible D gene (6 bases). Germline V gives CDR1 LGHDT, CDR2 YNNKEL (reference sequence). This CDR3 spans 15 amino acids. Trimming cost V 3 bases and J 4 bases, with 15 bases left between them. In DNA form, the CDR3 reads TGTGCCAGCAGCCACCGGGACAATGCCGTCTATGGCTACACCTTC. Protein: CASSHRDNAVYGYTF.

This chain joins TRBV11-2 and TRBJ2-2; D uncertain. Germline-derived CDR1 and CDR2 are SGHAT and FQNNGV. This CDR3 region has 16 residues. Trimming removed 1 base at V and 4 bases at J, with 13 bases between. CDR3 region: CASSLVGRISTGELFF. The DNA of the CDR3 is TGTGCCAGCAGCTTAGTCGGGCGGATTAGCACCGGGGAGCTGTTTTTT.

The chain joins TRBV12-3 or TRBV12-4 to TRBJ2-4, with 11 bases identical to TRBD1. With 7 bases clipped from V and 7 bases from J, the junction kept 3 bases outside the gene matches. The CDR3 loop spans 13 amino acids. CDR3 loop: CASTGDRGNIQYF. The CDR3, as DNA: TGTGCCAGCACCGGGGACAGGGGGAACATTCAGTACTTC.

The gene calls are TRBV6-2 or TRBV6-3 and TRBJ1-2; weak D call: TRBD1 (5 bases). The CDR3 has 14 residues. In germline, CDR1 is MNHEY, CDR2 SVGEGT. V was pared by 6 bases and J by 4 bases, with 15 bases between. The CDR3 sequence: CASSEAGGPYGYTF. The CDR3 DNA follows: TGTGCCAGCAGCGAAGCCGGGGGACCCTATGGCTACACCTTC.

This clonotype has a handful of counts. This chain connects TRBV6-2 or TRBV6-3 to TRBJ1-5, with TRBD1 as a possible D gene (6 bases). Trimming removed 2 bases from V and 5 bases from J, with 13 bases in between. Germline values: CDR1 MNHEY, CDR2 SVGEGT. CDR3 length: 15 residues. CDR3 coding DNA: TGTGCCAGCAGTTACCCGAATGGGGGCGATCAGCCCCAGCATTTT. Its translation: CASSYPNGGDQPQHF.

This clonotype was counted at least ten times. V usage is TRBV6-2 or TRBV6-3 and J usage is TRBJ2-4, with no clear D. V dropped 2 bases and J dropped 8 bases, with 16 bases sitting between them. CDR3 length equals 15 residues. Germline V gene data show CDR1 as MNHEY and CDR2 as SVGEGT. CDR3 residues: CASSYRMANMDIQYF. The CDR3 DNA reads TGTGCCAGCAGTTACCGAATGGCTAACATGGACATTCAGTACTTC.

This clonotype was detected a few times. The genes are TRBV5-1 and TRBJ1-4; TRBD1 matches 8 bases. The V gene's germline CDR1 is SGHRS and CDR2 YFSETQ. V gave up 4 bases and J gave up 7 bases; unmatched junction bases: 6. The CDR3 has 14 residues. This chain's CDR3 is CASSGGQVPEKLFF. In nucleotides, the CDR3 is TGCGCCAGCAGCGGGGGACAGGTCCCTGAAAAACTGTTTTTT.

In this sample, this clonotype turned up a few times. This sequence joins TRBV18 and TRBJ2-2, with D perhaps TRBD1 or TRBD2 (5 bases each). Trimming removed 2 bases at V and 4 bases at J, with 14 bases between. Germline values: CDR1 KGHSH, CDR2 LQKENI. The CDR3 is 16 residues long. The CDR3: CASSPSWAGTTGELFF. In DNA form, the CDR3 reads TGTGCCAGCTCACCAAGTTGGGCAGGGACCACCGGGGAGCTGTTTTTT.